A single sample gave rise to the 17 T cell receptor beta chains below, sequenced in a study of monozygotic twins with inflammatory bowel disease. TCRdb reprocessed the 5' RACE reads, keeping one entry per CDR3 protein, no DNA. This table holds approximately 400,000 distinct CDR3 sequences. The sequencing sample was made of blood. Receptor source: a human donor with ulcerative colitis or Crohn's disease, or a healthy co-twin of an affected twin (not recorded which).

The chain recombines TRBV28 with TRBJ1-5. Germline V gene sequence: CDR1 MDHEN, CDR2 SYDVKM. This CDR3 region has 12 residues. The CDR3 sequence is CASSLPNQPQHF.

This chain links TRBV15 with TRBJ2-2; TCRdb designates TRBD1, a call that cannot be tested without DNA. CDR1 is LNHNV, CDR2 YYDKDF, per germline (reference sequence). The CDR3 spans 16 residues. CDR3 in amino acids: CATSRDRRGVPGELFF.

This chain joins TRBV30 and TRBJ1-2; the TCRdb D gene call, TRBD1, has no DNA to confirm it. Germline CDR1 and CDR2: GTSNPN and SVGIG (reference sequence). The CDR3 has 15 amino acids. CDR3 sequence: CAWSAWDRGIAGYTF.

V and J are TRBV19 and TRBJ2-1; lacking DNA, the TRBD1 call made by TCRdb goes unchecked. The CDR3 loop spans 15 amino acids. Germline V gives CDR1 LNHDA, CDR2 SQIVND (reference sequence). CDR3 residues: CASRDGTGNYNEQFF.

This CDR3 reads CASSPTGSQPQHF. The chain recombines TRBV6-5 with TRBJ1-5; TCRdb proposes TRBD1, but this gene call is untestable without DNA. This CDR3 has 13 amino acids. Germline V CDR1 and CDR2: MNHEY, SVGAGI.

The chain employs TRBV2 and TRBJ2-5. The CDR3 has 12 residues. Germline CDR1 and CDR2: SNHLY and FYNNEI. CDR3 sequence reads: CASRGYQETQYF.

The chain links TRBV6-5 to TRBJ1-2; TCRdb's D call of TRBD1 is untestable without DNA. The CDR3 covers 13 residues. Germline lookup yields CDR1 MNHEY and CDR2 SVGAGI. CDR3 protein: CASRGQKPYGYTF.

CDR3 protein: CASSPTGAGKLFF. The V call is TRBV3-1, the J call TRBJ1-4; TCRdb calls TRBD1, which cannot be checked without DNA. The V gene's germline CDR1 is LGHDT and CDR2 YNNKEL (reference sequence). The CDR3 totals 13 residues.

The chain combines TRBV7-9 with TRBJ2-3; TCRdb lists TRBD1, though no DNA is available to test this call. Per the germline V gene, CDR1 is SEHNR and CDR2 is FQNEAQ (reference sequence). CDR3 length: 14 residues. The CDR3 sequence is CASSGTGNGDTQYF.

V gene TRBV6-2 or TRBV6-3 combines with J gene TRBJ1-6; TCRdb's D gene call, TRBD1, goes unchecked for lack of DNA. Germline CDR1 reads MNHEY; CDR2 reads SVGEGT. The CDR3 extends over 13 amino acids. CDR3 sequence reads: CASSYRGSSPLHF.

The gene calls are TRBV4-1 and TRBJ2-3; no DNA is available, so the TRBD1 call from TCRdb remains unchecked. Germline CDR1 is MGHRA and CDR2 is YSYEKL. This CDR3 contains 12 residues. The CDR3 protein is CASSHPGDTQYF.

The chain links TRBV7-2 to TRBJ2-1; TCRdb's D gene call, TRBD1, goes unchecked for lack of DNA. The CDR3 consists of 13 residues. CDR1 is SGHTA and CDR2 is FQGNSA in the germline V gene. The CDR3 protein is CASSSDTNNEQFF.

V gene TRBV30 combines with J gene TRBJ1-1. The germline gives CDR1 GTSNPN, CDR2 SVGIG (reference sequence). This CDR3 contains 17 residues. CDR3 sequence reads: CAWSVPLEVGVNTEAFF.

The chain couples TRBV21-1 to TRBJ1-5. TRBV21-1 has pseudogene status. This CDR3 spans 17 amino acids. CDR3 amino acids: CASSKPVGMGSNQPQHF.

The rearrangement links TRBV28 to TRBJ2-3; TCRdb's D gene call, TRBD1, goes unchecked for lack of DNA. This CDR3 spans 15 amino acids. Germline-derived CDR1 and CDR2 are MDHEN and SYDVKM. CDR3 in amino acids: CASSRWGNPTDTQYF.

This chain connects TRBV2 to TRBJ2-3; lacking DNA, the TRBD2 call made by TCRdb goes unchecked. Germline CDR1 reads SNHLY; CDR2 reads FYNNEI. This CDR3 region has 14 residues. The CDR3 region is CASRLGSSTDTQYF. Based on the CDR3 plus reference TRBV2 and TRBJ2-3, the full variable domain is EPEVTQTPSHQVTQMGQEVILRCVPISNHLYFYWYRQILGQKVEFLVSFYNNEISEKSEIFDDQFSVERPDGSNFTLKIRSTKLEDSAMYFCASRLGSSTDTQYFGPGTRLTVL.

This chain links TRBV5-1 with TRBJ2-3; TCRdb calls TRBD2, which cannot be checked without DNA. The germline V gene encodes CDR1 SGHRS and CDR2 YFSETQ. The CDR3 extends over 14 amino acids. The CDR3 sequence is CASSFFGEGDTQYF.